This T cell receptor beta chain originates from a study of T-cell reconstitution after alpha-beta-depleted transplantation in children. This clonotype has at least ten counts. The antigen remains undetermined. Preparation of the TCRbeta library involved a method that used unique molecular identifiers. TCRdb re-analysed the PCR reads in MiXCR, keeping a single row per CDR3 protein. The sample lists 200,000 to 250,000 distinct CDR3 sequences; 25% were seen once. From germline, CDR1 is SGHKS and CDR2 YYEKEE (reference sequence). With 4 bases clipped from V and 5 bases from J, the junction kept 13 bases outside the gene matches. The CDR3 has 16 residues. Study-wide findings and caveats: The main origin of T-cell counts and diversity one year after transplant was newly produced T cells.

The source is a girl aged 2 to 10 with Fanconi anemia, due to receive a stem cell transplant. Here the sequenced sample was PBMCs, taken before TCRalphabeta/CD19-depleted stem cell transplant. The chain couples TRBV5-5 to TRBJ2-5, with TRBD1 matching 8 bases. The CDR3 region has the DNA TGTGCCAGCAGCCCATGGACAGGGAAGGAGGGGGAGACCCAGTACTTC. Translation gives CASSPWTGKEGETQYF.